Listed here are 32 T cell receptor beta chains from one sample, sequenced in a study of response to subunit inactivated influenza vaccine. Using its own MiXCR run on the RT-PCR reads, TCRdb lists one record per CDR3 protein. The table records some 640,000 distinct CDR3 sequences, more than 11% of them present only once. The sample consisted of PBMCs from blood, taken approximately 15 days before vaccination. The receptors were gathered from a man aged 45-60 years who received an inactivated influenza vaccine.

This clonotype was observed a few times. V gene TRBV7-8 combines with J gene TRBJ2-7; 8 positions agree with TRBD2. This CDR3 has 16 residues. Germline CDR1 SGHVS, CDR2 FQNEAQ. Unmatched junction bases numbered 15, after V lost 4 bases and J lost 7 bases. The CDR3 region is CASSSPSGGFAGEQYF. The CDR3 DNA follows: TGTGCCAGCAGCTCACCCTCGGGGGGGTTCGCTGGTGAGCAGTACTTC. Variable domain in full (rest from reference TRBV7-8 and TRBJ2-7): GAGVSQSPRYKVAKRGQDVALRCDPISGHVSLFWYQQALGQGPEFLTYFQNEAQLDKSGLPSDRFFAERPEGSVSTLKIQRTQQEDSAVYLCASSSPSGGFAGEQYFGPGTRLTVT.

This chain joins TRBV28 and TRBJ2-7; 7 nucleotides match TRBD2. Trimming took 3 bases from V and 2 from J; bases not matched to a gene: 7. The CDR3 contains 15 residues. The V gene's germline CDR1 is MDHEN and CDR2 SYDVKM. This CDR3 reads CASSFGAGETYEQYF. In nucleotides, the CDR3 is TGTGCCAGCAGTTTCGGCGCGGGGGAAACCTACGAGCAGTACTTC.

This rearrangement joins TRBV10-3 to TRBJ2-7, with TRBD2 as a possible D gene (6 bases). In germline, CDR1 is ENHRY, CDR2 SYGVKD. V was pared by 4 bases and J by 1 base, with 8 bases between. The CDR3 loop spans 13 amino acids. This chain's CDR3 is CAISAGVSYEQYF. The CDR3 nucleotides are TGTGCCATCAGTGCGGGGGTTTCCTACGAGCAGTACTTC.

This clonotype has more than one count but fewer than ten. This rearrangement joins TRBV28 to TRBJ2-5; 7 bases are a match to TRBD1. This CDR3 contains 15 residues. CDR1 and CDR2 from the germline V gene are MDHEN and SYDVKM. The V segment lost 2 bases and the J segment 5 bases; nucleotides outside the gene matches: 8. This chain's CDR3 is CASSLTAGGGETQYF. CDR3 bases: TGTGCCAGCAGTTTAACTGCAGGGGGTGGGGAGACCCAGTACTTC. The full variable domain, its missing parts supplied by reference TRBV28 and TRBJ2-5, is DVKVTQSSRYLVKRTGEKVFLECVQDMDHENMFWYRQDPGLGLRLIYFSYDVKMKEKGDIPEGYSVSREKKERFSLILESASTNQTSMYLCASSLTAGGGETQYFGPGTRLLVL.

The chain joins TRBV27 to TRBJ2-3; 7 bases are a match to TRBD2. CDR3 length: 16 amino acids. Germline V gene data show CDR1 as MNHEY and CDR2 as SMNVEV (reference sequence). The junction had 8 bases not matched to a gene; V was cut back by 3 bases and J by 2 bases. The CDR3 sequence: CASSFGASGHTDTQYF. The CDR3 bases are TGTGCCAGCAGTTTCGGGGCTAGCGGACACACAGATACGCAGTATTTT.

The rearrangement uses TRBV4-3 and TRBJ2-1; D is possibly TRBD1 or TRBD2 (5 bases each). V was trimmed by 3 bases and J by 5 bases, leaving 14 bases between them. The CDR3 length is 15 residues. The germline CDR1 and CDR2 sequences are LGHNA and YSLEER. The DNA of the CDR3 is TGCGCCAGCAGCCAGTTTTGGGACGGTCACAATGAGCAGTTCTTC. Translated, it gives CASSQFWDGHNEQFF.

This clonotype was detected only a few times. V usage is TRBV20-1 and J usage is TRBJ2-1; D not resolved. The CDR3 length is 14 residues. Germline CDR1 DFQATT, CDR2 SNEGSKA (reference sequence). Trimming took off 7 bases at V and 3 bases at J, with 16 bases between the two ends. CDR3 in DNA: TGCAGTGTTCATTCCTACCCCCTCTACAATGAGCAGTTCTTC. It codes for CSVHSYPLYNEQFF.

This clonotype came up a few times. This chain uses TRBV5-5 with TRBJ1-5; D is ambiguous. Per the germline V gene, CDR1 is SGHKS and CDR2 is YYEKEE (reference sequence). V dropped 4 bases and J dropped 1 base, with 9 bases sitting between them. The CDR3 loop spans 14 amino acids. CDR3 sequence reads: CASSPEQSNQPQHF. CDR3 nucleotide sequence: TGTGCCAGCAGCCCCGAACAGAGCAATCAGCCCCAGCATTTT.

CDR3 loop: CASSLDSLDTQYF. CDR3 nucleotide sequence: TGTGCCAGCAGCCTGGACAGCTTGGATACGCAGTATTTT. The chain employs TRBV5-6 and TRBJ2-3, with D perhaps matching TRBD1 (6 bases). The V end lost 4 bases, the J end lost 6 bases, and 12 bases lay between the germline ends. CDR1 is SGHDT, CDR2 YYEEEE, per germline. The CDR3 is made up of 13 amino acids. The variable domain in full, completed from reference TRBV5-6 and TRBJ2-3, reads DAGVTQSPTHLIKTRGQQVTLRCSPKSGHDTVSWYQQALGQGPQFIFQYYEEEERQRGNFPDRFSGHQFPNYSSELNVNALLLGDSALYLCASSLDSLDTQYFGPGTRLTVL.

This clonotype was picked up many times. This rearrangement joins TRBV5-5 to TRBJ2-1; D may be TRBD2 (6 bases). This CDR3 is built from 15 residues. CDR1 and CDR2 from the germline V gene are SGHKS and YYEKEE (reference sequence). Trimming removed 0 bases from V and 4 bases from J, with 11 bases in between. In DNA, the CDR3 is TGTGCCAGCAGCTTGGGGCTAGCGAGTTACAATGAGCAGTTCTTC. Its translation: CASSLGLASYNEQFF.

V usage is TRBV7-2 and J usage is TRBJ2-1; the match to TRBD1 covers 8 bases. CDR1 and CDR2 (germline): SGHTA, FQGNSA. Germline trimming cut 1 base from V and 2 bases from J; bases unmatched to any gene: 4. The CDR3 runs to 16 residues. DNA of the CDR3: TGTGCCAGCAGCTTAGGAGGGACAGGTACCTACAATGAGCAGTTCTTC. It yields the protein CASSLGGTGTYNEQFF.

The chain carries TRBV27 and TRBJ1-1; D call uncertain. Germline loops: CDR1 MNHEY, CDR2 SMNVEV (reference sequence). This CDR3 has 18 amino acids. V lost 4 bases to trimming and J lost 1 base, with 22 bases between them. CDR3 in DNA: TGTGCCAGCAGTTCTTATGCCTACAGTTCCTTTGGGAACACTGAAGCTTTCTTT. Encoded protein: CASSSYAYSSFGNTEAFF.

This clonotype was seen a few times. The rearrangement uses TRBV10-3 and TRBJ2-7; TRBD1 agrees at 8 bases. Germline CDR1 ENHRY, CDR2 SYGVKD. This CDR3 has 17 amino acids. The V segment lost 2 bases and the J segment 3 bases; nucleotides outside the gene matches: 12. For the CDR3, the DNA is TGTGCCATCAGTGAGAGGACAGGGATCACTTCACACTACGAGCAGTACTTC. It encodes CAISERTGITSHYEQYF.

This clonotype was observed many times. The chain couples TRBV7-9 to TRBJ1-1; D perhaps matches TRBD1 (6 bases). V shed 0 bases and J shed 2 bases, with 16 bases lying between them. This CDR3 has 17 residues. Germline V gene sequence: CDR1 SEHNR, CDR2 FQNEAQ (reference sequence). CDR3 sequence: CASSLAGGFRGNTEAFF. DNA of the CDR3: TGTGCCAGCAGCTTAGCGGGGGGATTCAGGGGCAACACTGAAGCTTTCTTT.

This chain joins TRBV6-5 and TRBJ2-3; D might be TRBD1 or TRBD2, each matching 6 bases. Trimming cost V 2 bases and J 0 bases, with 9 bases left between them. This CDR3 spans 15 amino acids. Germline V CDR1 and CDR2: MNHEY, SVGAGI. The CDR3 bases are TGTGCCAGCAGTTACGGGGGGCCTAGCACAGATACGCAGTATTTT. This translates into CASSYGGPSTDTQYF.

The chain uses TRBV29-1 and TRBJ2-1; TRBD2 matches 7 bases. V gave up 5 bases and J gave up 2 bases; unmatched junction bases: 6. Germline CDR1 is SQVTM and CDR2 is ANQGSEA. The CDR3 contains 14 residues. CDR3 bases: TGCAGCGTTCAGCGGGGTCCTCCCTACAATGAGCAGTTCTTC. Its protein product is CSVQRGPPYNEQFF.

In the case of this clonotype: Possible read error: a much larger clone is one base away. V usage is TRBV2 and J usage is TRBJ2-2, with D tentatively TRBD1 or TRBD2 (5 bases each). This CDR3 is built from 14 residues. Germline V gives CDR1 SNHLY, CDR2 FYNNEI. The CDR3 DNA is TGTTCCAGTGGGACCGGACGAAACACCGGGGAGCTGTTTTTT. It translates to CSSGTGRNTGELFF.

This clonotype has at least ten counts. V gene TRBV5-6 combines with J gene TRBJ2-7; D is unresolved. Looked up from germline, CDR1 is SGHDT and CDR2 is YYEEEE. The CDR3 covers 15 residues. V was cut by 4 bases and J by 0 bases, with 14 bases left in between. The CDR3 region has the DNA TGTGCCAGCAGCCCCCTATACTCGGACTCCTACGAGCAGTACTTC. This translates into CASSPLYSDSYEQYF.

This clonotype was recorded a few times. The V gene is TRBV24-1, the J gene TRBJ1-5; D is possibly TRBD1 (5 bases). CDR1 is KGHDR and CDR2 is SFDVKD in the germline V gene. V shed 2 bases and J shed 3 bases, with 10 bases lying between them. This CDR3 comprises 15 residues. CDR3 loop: CATSDSGQLNQPQHF. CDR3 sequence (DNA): TGTGCCACCAGTGATTCGGGGCAGCTCAATCAGCCCCAGCATTTT.

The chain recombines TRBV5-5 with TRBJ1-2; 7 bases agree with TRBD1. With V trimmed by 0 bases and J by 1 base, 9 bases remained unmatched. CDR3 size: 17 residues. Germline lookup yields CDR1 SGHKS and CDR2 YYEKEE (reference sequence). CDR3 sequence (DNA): TGTGCCAGCAGCTTGGCCGGCGGGACAGACTATAACTATGGCTACACCTTC. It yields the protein CASSLAGGTDYNYGYTF.

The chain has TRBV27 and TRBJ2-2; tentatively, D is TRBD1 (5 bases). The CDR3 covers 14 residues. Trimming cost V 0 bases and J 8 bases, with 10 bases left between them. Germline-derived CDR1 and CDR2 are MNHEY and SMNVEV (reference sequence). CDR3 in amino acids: CASSLSVRAGELFF. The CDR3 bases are TGTGCCAGCAGTTTATCGGTCAGGGCTGGGGAGCTGTTTTTT.

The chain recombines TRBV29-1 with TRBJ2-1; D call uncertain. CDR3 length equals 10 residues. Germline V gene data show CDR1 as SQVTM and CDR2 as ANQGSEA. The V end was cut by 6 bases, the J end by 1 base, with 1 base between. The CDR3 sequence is CSVSYNEQFF. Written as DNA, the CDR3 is TGCAGCGTGTCCTACAATGAGCAGTTCTTC.

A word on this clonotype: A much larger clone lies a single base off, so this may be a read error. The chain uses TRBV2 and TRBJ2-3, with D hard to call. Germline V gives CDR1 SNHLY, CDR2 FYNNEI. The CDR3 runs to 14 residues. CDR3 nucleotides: TGTGCCAGCAGTGAAGGACCGAACACAGCTACGCAGTATTTT. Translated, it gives CASSEGPNTATQYF. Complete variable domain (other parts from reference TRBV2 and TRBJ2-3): EPEVTQTPSHQVTQMGQEVILRCVPISNHLYFYWYRQILGQKVEFLVSFYNNEISEKSEIFDDQFSVERPDGSNFTLKIRSTKLEDSAMYFCASSEGPNTATQYFGPGTRLTVL.

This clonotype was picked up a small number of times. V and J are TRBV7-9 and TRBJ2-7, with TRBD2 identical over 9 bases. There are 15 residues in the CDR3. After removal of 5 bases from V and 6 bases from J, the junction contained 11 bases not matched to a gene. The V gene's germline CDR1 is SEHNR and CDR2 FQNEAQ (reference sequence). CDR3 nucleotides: TGTGCCAGCAGCAAACCAACTAGCGGGTATTCCGAGCAGTACTTC. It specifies CASSKPTSGYSEQYF. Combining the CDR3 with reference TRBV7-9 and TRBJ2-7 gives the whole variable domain DTGVSQNPRHKITKRGQNVTFRCDPISEHNRLYWYRQTLGQGPEFLTYFQNEAQLEKSRLLSDRFSAERPKGSFSTLEIQRTEQGDSAMYLCASSKPTSGYSEQYFGPGTRLTVT.

CDR3 in amino acids: CASRPGPLNEKLFF. In DNA form, the CDR3 reads TGTGCCAGCAGACCGGGACCGCTTAATGAAAAACTGTTTTTT. The rearrangement uses TRBV12-3 or TRBV12-4 and TRBJ1-4; D is perhaps TRBD1 (5 bases). Trimming removed 6 bases from V and 4 bases from J, with 12 bases in between. This CDR3 region has 14 residues.

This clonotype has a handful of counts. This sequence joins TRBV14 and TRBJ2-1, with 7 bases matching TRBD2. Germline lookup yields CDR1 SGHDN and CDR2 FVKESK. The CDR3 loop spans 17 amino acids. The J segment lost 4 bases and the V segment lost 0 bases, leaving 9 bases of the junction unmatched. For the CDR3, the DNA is TGTGCCAGCAGCCAAGATATTGGAGCGGGGAGTTACAATGAGCAGTTCTTC. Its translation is CASSQDIGAGSYNEQFF.

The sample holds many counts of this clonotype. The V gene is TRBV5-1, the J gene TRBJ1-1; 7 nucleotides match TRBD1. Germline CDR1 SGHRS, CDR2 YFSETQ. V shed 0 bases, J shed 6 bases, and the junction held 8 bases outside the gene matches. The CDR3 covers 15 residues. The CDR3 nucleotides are TGCGCCAGCAGCTTGGAAGGCAGGGGGATCGCTGAAGCTTTCTTT. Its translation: CASSLEGRGIAEAFF.

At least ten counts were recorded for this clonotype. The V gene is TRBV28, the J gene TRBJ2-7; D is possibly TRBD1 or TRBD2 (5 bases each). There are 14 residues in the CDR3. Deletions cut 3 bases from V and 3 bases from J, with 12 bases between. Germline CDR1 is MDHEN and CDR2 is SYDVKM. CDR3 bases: TGTGCCAGCAGTTTTCCCGGGACGGGCTACGAGCAGTACTTC. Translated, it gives CASSFPGTGYEQYF. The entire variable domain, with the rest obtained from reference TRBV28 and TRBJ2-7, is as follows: DVKVTQSSRYLVKRTGEKVFLECVQDMDHENMFWYRQDPGLGLRLIYFSYDVKMKEKGDIPEGYSVSREKKERFSLILESASTNQTSMYLCASSFPGTGYEQYFGPGTRLTVT.

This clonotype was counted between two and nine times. The CDR3 protein is CASRGAEFTDTQYF. The CDR3 coding sequence is TGCGCCAGCAGAGGGGCGGAGTTCACAGATACGCAGTATTTT. The V call is TRBV5-1, the J call TRBJ2-3; perhaps TRBD1 as D (5 bases). With 5 bases removed from V and 2 bases from J, the gap between germline ends came to 12 bases. Germline V gene data show CDR1 as SGHRS and CDR2 as YFSETQ. This CDR3 is built from 14 residues. Combining the CDR3 with reference TRBV5-1 and TRBJ2-3 gives the whole variable domain KAGVTQTPRYLIKTRGQQVTLSCSPISGHRSVSWYQQTPGQGLQFLFEYFSETQRNKGNFPGRFSGRQFSNSRSEMNVSTLELGDSALYLCASRGAEFTDTQYFGPGTRLTVL.

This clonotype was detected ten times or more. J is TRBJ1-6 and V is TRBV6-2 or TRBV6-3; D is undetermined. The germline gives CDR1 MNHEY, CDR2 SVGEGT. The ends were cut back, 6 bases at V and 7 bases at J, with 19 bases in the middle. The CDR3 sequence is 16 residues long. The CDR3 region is CASREERTLGNSPLHF. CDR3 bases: TGTGCCAGCAGAGAAGAGAGAACCTTGGGAAATTCACCCCTCCACTTT.

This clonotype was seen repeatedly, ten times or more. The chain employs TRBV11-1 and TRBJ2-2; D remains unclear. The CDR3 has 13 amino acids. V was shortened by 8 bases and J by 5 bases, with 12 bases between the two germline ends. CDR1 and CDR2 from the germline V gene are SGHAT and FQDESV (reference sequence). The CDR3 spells CASRAEPTGELFF. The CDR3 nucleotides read TGTGCCAGCCGGGCAGAACCGACCGGGGAGCTGTTTTTT.

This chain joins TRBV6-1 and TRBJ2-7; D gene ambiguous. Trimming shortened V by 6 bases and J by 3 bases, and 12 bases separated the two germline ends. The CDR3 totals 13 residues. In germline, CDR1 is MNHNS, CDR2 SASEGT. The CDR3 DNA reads TGTGCCAGCAGCAAGGGTCCCCTCTACGAGCAGTACTTC. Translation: CASSKGPLYEQYF.